What follows is one TCR beta chain and its context. Described time point: persistent/refractory GD, antithyroid drugs over 5 years with positive TRAb. The TCR library was made from RNA extracted from PBMCs. Both iRepertoire HTBI primers and Arm-PCR of CDR3 regions were used to build the TCR beta libraries. TCRdb processed the multiplex PCR reads anew with MiXCR; each CDR3 protein has one entry. This table has around 400,000 distinct CDR3 sequences, 20% to 30% appearing once. This sample is part of a study of regulatory T cells in long-lasting Graves disease. Germline CDR1 reads SGHRS; CDR2 reads YFSETQ. V shed 4 bases, J shed 6 bases, and the junction held 1 base outside the gene matches. The CDR3 runs to 13 residues.

V and J are TRBV5-1 and TRBJ2-2; 9 bases are shared with TRBD1. The receptor was isolated from a female donor with Graves disease. This specimen consisted of peripheral blood mononuclear cells (PBMCs), obtained when the disease was refractory, from a patient treated with antithyroid drugs. DNA for the CDR3: TGCGCCAGCAGCAACAGGGGGCCCGGGGAGCTGTTTTTT. Protein product: CASSNRGPGELFF.